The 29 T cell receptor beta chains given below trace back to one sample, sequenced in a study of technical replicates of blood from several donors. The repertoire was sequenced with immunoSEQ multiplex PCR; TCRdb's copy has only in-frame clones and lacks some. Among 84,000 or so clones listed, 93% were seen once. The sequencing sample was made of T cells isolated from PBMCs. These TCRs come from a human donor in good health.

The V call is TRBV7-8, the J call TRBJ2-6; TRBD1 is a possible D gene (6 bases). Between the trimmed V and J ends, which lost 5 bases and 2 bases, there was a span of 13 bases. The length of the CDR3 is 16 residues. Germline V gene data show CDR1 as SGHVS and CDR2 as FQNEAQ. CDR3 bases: TGTGCCAGCAGCCCGCGGACAGTGGCTGGGGCCAACGTCCTGACTTTC. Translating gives CASSPRTVAGANVLTF. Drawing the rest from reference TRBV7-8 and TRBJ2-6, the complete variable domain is GAGVSQSPRYKVAKRGQDVALRCDPISGHVSLFWYQQALGQGPEFLTYFQNEAQLDKSGLPSDRFFAERPEGSVSTLKIQRTQQEDSAVYLCASSPRTVAGANVLTFGAGSRLTVL.

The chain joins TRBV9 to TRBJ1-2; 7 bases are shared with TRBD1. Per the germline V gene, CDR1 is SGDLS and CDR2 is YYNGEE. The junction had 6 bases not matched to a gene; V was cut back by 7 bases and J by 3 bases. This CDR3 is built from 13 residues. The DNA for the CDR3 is TGTGCCAGCTCCCGGGACAGCGACTATGGCTACACCTTC. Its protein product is CASSRDSDYGYTF.

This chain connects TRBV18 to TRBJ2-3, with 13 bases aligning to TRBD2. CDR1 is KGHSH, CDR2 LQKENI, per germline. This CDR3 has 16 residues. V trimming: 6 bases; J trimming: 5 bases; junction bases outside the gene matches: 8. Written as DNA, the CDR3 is TGTGCCAGCTCCCTTTGGACTAGCGGGAGTGTAGATACGCAGTATTTT. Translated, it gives CASSLWTSGSVDTQYF. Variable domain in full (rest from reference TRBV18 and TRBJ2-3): NAGVMQNPRHLVRRRGQEARLRCSPMKGHSHVYWYRQLPEEGLKFMVYLQKENIIDESGMPKERFSAEFPKEGPSILRIQQVVRGDSAAYFCASSLWTSGSVDTQYFGPGTRLTVL.

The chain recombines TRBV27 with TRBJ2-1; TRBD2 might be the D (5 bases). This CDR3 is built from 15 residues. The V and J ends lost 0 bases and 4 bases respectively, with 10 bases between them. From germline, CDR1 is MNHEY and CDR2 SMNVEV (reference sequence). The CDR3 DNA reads TGTGCCAGCAGTTTATCTGGAGGCCCTTACAATGAGCAGTTCTTC. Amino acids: CASSLSGGPYNEQFF.

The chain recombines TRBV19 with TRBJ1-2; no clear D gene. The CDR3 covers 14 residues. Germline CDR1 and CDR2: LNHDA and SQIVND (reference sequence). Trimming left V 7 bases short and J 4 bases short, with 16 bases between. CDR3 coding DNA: TGTGCCAGTACCACGGATCACAGAGTCTATGGCTACACCTTC. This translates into CASTTDHRVYGYTF.

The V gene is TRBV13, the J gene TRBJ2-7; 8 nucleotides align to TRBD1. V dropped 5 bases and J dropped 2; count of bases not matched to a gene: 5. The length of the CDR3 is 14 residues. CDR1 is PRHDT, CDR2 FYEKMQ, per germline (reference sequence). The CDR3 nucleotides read TGTGCCAGCAGCAGGACAGGGCCCCCCTACGAGCAGTACTTC. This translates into CASSRTGPPYEQYF.

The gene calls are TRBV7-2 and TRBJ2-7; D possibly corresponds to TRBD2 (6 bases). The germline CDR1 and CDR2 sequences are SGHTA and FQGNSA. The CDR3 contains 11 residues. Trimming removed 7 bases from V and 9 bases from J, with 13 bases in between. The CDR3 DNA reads TGTGCCAGCACTGCGGGGCGGGTGCAGTACTTC. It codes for CASTAGRVQYF.

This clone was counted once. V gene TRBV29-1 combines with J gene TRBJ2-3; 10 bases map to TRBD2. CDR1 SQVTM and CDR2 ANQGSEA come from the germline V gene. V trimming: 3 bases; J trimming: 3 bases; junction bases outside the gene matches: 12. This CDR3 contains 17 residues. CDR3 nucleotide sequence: TGCAGCGTTGAGGGAGCGGGAGGGCCCTTTAGGACAGATACGCAGTATTTT. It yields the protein CSVEGAGGPFRTDTQYF.

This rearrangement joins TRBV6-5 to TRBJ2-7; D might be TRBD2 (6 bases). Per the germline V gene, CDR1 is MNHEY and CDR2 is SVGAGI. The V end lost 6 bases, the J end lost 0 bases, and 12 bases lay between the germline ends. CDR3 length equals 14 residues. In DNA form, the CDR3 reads TGTGCCAGCAGGATCGACGGGAGCTCCTACGAGCAGTACTTC. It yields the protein CASRIDGSSYEQYF.

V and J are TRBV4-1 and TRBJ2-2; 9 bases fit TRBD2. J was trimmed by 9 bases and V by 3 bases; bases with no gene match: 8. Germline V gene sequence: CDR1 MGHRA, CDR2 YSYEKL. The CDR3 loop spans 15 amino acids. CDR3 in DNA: TGCGCCAGCAGCCACCCGACTAGCGGCAGCAGGGAGCTGTTTTTT. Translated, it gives CASSHPTSGSRELFF.

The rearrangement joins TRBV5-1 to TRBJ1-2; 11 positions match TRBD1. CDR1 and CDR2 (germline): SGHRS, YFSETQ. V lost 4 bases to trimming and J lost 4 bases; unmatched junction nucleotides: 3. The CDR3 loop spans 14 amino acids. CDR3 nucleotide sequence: TGCGCCAGCAGCCGGGACAGGGGGACCTATGGCTACACCTTC. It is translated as CASSRDRGTYGYTF.

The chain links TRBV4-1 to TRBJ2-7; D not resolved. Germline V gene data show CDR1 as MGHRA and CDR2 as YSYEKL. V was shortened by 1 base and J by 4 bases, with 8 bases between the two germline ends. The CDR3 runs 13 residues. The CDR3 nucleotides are TGCGCCAGCAGCCAAGTTTTCACATACGAGCAGTACTTC. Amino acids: CASSQVFTYEQYF.

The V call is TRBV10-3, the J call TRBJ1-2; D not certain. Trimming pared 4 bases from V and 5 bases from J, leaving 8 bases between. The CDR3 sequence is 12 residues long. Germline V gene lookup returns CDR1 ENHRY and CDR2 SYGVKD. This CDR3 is CAISGDFYGYTF. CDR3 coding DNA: TGTGCCATCAGTGGCGACTTTTATGGCTACACCTTC.

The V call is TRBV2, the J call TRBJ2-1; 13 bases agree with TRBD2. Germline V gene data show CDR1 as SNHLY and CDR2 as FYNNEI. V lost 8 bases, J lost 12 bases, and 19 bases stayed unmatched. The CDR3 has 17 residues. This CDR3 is CASPFRAGTSGVSRQFF. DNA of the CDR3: TGTGCCAGCCCCTTCCGGGCCGGGACTAGCGGGGTATCGAGGCAGTTCTTC.

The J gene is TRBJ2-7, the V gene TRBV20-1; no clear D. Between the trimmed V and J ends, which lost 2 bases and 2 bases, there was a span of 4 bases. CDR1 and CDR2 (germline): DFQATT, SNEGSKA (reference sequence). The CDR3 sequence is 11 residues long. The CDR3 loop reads CSARYAYEQYF. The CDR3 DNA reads TGCAGTGCTAGATATGCCTACGAGCAGTACTTC.

In nucleotides, the CDR3 is TGTGCCAGCAGCCCTAGCGGGAGTCTCTTGTACGAGCAGTACTTC. Its translation is CASSPSGSLLYEQYF. The chain employs TRBV7-8 and TRBJ2-7; 10 bases map to TRBD2. The CDR3 contains 15 residues. Germline-derived CDR1 and CDR2 are SGHVS and FQNEAQ. The junction had 8 bases not matched to a gene; V was cut back by 5 bases and J by 4 bases.

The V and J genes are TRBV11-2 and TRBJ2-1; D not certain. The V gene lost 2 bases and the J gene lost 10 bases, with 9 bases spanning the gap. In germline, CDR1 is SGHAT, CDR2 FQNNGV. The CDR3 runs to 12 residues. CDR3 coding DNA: TGTGCCAGCAGCTTATTCGTGCGGGAGCAGTTCTTC. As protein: CASSLFVREQFF.

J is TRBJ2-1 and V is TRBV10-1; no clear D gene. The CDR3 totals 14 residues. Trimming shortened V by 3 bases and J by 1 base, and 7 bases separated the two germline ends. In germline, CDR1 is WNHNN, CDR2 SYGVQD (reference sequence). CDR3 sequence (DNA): TGCGCCAGCAGTGAATCAGATTCCTACAATGAGCAGTTCTTC. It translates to CASSESDSYNEQFF.

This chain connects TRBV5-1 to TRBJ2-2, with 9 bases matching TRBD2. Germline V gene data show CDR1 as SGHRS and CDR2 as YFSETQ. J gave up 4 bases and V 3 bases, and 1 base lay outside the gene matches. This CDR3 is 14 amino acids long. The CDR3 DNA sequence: TGCGCCAGCAGCTCGCGGGGGGGCACCGGGGAGCTGTTTTTT. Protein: CASSSRGGTGELFF.

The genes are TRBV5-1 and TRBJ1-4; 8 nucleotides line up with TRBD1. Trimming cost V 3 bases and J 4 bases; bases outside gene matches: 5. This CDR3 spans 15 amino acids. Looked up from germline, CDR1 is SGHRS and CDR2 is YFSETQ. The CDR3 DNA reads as TGCGCCAGCAGCTCTGGACAGGGAGGTAATGAAAAACTGTTTTTT. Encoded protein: CASSSGQGGNEKLFF.

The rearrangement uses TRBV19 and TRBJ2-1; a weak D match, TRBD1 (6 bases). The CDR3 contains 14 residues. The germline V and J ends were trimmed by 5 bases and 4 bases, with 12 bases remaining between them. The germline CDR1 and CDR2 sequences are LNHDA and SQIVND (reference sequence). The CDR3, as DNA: TGTGCCAGTAGTCTCCAGGGGTCGTACAATGAGCAGTTCTTC. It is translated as CASSLQGSYNEQFF.

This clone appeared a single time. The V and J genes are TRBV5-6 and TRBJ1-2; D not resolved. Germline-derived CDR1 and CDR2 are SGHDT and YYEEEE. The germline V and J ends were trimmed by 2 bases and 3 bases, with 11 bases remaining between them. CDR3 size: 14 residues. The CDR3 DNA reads TGTGCCAGCAGCTTAGTTTTGGCGGACTATGGCTACACCTTC. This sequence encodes CASSLVLADYGYTF.

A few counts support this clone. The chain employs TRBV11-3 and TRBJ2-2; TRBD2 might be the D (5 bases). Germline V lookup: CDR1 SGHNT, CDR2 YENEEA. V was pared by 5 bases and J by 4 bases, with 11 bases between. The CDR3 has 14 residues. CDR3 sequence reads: CASSPSISTGELFF. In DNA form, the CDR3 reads TGTGCCAGCAGCCCTAGCATTTCCACCGGGGAGCTGTTTTTT. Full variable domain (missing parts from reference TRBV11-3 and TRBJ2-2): EAGVVQSPRYKIIEKKQPVAFWCNPISGHNTLYWYLQNLGQGPELLIRYENEEAVDDSQLPKDRFSAERLKGVDSTLKIQPAELGDSAVYLCASSPSISTGELFFGEGSRLTVL.

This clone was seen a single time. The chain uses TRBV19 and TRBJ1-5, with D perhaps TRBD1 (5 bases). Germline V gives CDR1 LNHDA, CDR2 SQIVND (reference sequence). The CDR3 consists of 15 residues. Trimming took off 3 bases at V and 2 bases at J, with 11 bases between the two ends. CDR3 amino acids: CASSIRDVGNQPQHF. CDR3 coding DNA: TGTGCCAGTAGTATCAGGGATGTGGGCAATCAGCCCCAGCATTTT.

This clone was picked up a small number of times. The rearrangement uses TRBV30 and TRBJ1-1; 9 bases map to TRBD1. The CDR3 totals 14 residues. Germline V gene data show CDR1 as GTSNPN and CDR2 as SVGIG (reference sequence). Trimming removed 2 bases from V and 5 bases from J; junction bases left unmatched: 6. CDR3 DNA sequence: TGTGCCTGGAGTCACGACAGGGGGGGGACTGAAGCTTTCTTT. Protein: CAWSHDRGGTEAFF. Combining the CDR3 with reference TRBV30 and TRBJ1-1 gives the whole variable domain SQTIHQWPATLVQPVGSPLSLECTVEGTSNPNLYWYRQAAGRGLQLLFYSVGIGQISSEVPQNLSASRPQDRQFILSSKKLLLSDSGFYLCAWSHDRGGTEAFFGQGTRLTVV.

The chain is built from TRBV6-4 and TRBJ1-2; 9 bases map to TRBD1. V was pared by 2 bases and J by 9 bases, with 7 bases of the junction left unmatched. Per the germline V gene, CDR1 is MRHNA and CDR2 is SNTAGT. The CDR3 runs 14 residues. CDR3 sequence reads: CASSDQQGAESYTF. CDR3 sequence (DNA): TGTGCCAGCAGTGACCAACAGGGGGCAGAGAGCTACACCTTC.

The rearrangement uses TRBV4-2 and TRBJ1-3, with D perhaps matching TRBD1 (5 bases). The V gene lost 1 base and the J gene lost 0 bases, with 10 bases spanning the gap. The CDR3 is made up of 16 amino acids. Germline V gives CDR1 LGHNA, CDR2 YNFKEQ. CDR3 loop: CASSQGSGVSGNTIYF. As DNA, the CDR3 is TGTGCCAGCAGCCAAGGTTCGGGGGTCTCTGGAAACACCATATATTTT.

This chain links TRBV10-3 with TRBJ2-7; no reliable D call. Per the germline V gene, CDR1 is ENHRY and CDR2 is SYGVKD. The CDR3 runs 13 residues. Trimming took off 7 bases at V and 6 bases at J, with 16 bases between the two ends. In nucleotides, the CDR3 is TGTGCCATCACCGTCTCCGCAATGGCCGAGCAGTACTTC. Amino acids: CAITVSAMAEQYF.

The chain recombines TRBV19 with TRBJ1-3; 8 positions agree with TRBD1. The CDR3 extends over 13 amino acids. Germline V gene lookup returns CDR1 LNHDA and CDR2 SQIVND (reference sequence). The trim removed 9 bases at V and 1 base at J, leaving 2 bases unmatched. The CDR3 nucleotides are TGTGCCAGCAGGACAGGGTCTGGAAACACCATATATTTT. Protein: CASRTGSGNTIYF.